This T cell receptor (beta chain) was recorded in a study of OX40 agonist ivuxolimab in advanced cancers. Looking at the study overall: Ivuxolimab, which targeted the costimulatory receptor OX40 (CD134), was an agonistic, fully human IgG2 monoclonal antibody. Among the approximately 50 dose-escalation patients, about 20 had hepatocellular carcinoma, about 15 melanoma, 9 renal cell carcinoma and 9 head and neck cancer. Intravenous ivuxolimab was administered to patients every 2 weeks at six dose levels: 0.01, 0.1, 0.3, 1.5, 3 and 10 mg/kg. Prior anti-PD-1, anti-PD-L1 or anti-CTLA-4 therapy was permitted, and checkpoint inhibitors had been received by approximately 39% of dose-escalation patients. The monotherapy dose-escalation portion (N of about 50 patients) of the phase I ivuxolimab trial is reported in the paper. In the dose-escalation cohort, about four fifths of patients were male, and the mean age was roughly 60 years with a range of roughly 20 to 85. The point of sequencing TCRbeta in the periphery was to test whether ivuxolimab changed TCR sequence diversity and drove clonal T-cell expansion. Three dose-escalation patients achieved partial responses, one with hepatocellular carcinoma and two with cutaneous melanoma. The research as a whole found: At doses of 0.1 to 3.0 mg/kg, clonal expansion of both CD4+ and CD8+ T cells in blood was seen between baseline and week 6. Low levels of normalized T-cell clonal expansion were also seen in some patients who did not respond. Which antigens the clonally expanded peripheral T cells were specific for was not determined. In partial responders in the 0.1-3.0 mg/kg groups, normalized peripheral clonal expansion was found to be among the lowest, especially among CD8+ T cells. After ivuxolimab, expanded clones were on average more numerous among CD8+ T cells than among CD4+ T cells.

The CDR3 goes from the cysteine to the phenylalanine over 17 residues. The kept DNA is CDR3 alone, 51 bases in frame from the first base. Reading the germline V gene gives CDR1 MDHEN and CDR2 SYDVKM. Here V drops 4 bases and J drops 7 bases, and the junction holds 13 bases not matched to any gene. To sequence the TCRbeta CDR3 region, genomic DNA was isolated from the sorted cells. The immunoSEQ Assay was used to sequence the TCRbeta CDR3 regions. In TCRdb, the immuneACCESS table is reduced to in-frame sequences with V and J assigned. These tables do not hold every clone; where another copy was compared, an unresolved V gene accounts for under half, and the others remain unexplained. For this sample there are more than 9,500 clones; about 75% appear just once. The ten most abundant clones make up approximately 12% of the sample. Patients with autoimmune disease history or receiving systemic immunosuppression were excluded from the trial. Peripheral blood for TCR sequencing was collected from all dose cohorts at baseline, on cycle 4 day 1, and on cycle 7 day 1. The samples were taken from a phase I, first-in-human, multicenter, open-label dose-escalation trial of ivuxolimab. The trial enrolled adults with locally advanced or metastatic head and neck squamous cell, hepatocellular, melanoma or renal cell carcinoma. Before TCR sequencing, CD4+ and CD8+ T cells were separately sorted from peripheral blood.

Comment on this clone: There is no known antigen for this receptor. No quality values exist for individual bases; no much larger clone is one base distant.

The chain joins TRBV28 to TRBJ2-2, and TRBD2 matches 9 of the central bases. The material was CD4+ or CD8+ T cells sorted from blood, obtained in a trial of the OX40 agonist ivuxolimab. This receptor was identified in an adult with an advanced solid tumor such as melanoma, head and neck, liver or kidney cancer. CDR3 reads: CASSSIAGREGRGELFF. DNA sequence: TGTGCCAGCAGTTCGATAGCTGGGCGGGAGGGGCGCGGGGAGCTGTTTTTT.